A selection of T cell receptor beta chains follows, all from one sample in a study of blood T cell repertoires in COVID-19. Clones were read by immunoSEQ multiplex PCR, and TCRdb kept only the in-frame ones, dropping some. The profile covers approximately 200,000 clones, with approximately 78% appearing a single time and approximately 8.7% taken by the ten largest. Sequencing used PBMCs or T cells enriched from blood (not recorded which). The receptors were gathered from a middle-aged man who had recovered from COVID-19. Both conserved end residues are part of each CDR3. The D gene is left open where the match is weak.

CDR3aa	CDR3nt	d_gene	v_gene	j_gene
CASSPPYGRGVDTQYF	TGTGCCAGCAGTCCACCCTATGGGCGGGGGGTTGATACGCAGTATTTT	TRBD2	TRBV27	TRBJ2-3
CASSEKTGIGLDTQYF	TGTGCCAGCAGCGAGAAGACAGGGATAGGATTGGATACGCAGTATTTT	TRBD1	TRBV9	TRBJ2-3
CASSRTSGNSHLYEQYF	TGTGCCAGCAGTCGGACTAGCGGGAATTCCCACCTCTACGAGCAGTACTTC	TRBD2	TRBV5-8	TRBJ2-7
CASTSGQGSYGYTF	TGCGCCAGCACCTCTGGACAGGGAAGCTATGGCTACACCTTC	TRBD1	TRBV5-1	TRBJ1-2
CASSLGGQGKTYEQYF	TGTGCCAGCAGCCTGGGGGGACAGGGAAAGACTTACGAGCAGTACTTC	TRBD1	TRBV5-4	TRBJ2-7
CASSFASSRSEAFF	TGCGCCAGCAGCTTTGCCTCAAGCCGGAGCGAAGCTTTCTTT	.	TRBV5-1	TRBJ1-1
CASSLEQGVYRTDTQYF	TGCGCCAGCAGCTTGGAACAGGGTGTTTATAGGACAGATACGCAGTATTTT	.	TRBV5-1	TRBJ2-3
CALPAGTVLNEQFF	TGTGCCCTCCCAGCAGGTACCGTTCTGAATGAGCAGTTCTTC	.	TRBV7-9	TRBJ2-1
CASHAGGDEQFF	TGTGCCAGTCATGCGGGAGGCGATGAGCAGTTCTTC	TRBD2	TRBV2	TRBJ2-1
CASSLRATDGYTF	TGTGCCAGCAGCTTACGAGCGACCGATGGCTACACCTTC	.	TRBV7-9	TRBJ1-2
CASSLGLAGGSEQFF	TGTGCCAGCAGTTTGGGCTTAGCGGGAGGGAGTGAGCAGTTCTTC	TRBD2	TRBV27	TRBJ2-1
CASSFLTTGVSTEAFF	TGTGCCAGCAGCTTCCTAACAACAGGGGTGAGCACTGAAGCTTTCTTT	TRBD1	TRBV11-2	TRBJ1-1
CASSLDPQGSGANVLTF	TGTGCCAGCAGTTTAGACCCACAGGGTTCCGGGGCCAACGTCCTGACTTTC	.	TRBV27	TRBJ2-6
CASSYSRGGGAFF	TGTGCCAGCAGTTACAGCAGGGGCGGCGGAGCTTTCTTT	.	TRBV6-5	TRBJ1-1
CASSPRVAGMYNEQFF	TGTGCCAGCAGCCCACGGGTAGCGGGGATGTACAATGAGCAGTTCTTC	TRBD2	TRBV7-3	TRBJ2-1
CASSQRDRDYGYTF	TGCGCCAGCAGCCAGCGGGACAGGGACTATGGCTACACCTTC	TRBD1	TRBV5-1	TRBJ1-2